Listed below are T cell receptor beta chains from one sample, sequenced in a study of T cells after yellow fever vaccination. Each CDR3 protein gets one entry after TCRdb re-called the 5' RACE reads with MiXCR. Of 300,000 or so distinct CDR3 sequences listed, roughly 7% were seen once; the top ten hold roughly 19%. Source: PBMCs, taken 45 days after the first yellow fever vaccination. The origin of the receptors is a man aged 18 to 30 who received the YFV17D yellow fever vaccine. CDR3s include the opening cysteine and the closing phenylalanine or tryptophan. A D gene is named only where the DNA matches it firmly. Clone sizes are given selectively: once, few, many, or a class where the clone is expanded.

j_call clone_size cdr3_length v_call d_call cdr3_aa cdr3_nt
TRBJ1-1 - 16 TRBV4-1 TRBD1 CASSHRQGFWNTEAFF TGCGCCAGCAGCCACAGACAGGGGTTTTGGAACACTGAAGCTTTCTTT
TRBJ2-6 - 17 TRBV28 - CATKLAASEPGANVLTF TGTGCCACTAAGTTGGCAGCCTCGGAGCCTGGGGCCAACGTCCTGACTTTC
TRBJ1-2 - 14 TRBV20-1 - CSARDSGFNYGYTF TGCAGTGCTAGGGACAGCGGTTTTAACTATGGCTACACCTTC
TRBJ1-4 few 13 TRBV5-1 - CASSLSGGEKLFF TGCGCCAGCAGCTTGTCCGGGGGTGAAAAACTGTTTTTT
TRBJ2-1 - 16 TRBV18 TRBD2 CASSPPGRGAYNEQFF TGTGCCAGCTCACCACCGGGGAGGGGAGCCTACAATGAGCAGTTCTTC
TRBJ2-5 few 15 TRBV5-1 - CASSFEDYYQETQYF TGCGCCAGCAGCTTCGAGGACTACTACCAAGAGACCCAGTACTTC
TRBJ2-5 - 17 TRBV6-5 - CASSLRGFGPSEETQYF TGTGCCAGCAGTTTAAGGGGATTCGGCCCCTCTGAGGAGACCCAGTACTTC
TRBJ1-1 few 13 TRBV7-2 - CASRPPGGGEAFF TGTGCCAGCAGACCCCCGGGGGGAGGGGAGGCTTTCTTT
TRBJ2-5 - 15 TRBV4-3 - CASSQVRLGSSAQYF TGCGCCAGCAGCCAAGTGAGGCTAGGCTCGAGCGCCCAGTACTTC
TRBJ2-1 many 15 TRBV20-1 - CSARGSRQAYNEQFF TGCAGTGCTAGAGGGTCTCGGCAGGCCTACAATGAGCAGTTCTTC
TRBJ2-4 - 14 TRBV5-1 - CASSSQTQGNIQYF TGCGCCAGCAGCTCGCAAACTCAGGGGAACATTCAGTACTTC
TRBJ2-6 - 15 TRBV7-3 - CASSFRGGGANVLTF TGTGCCAGCAGCTTCAGGGGAGGTGGGGCCAACGTCCTGACTTTC
TRBJ1-1 - 14 TRBV12-3/TRBV12-4 - CASGGGVPRIEAFF TGTGCCAGCGGAGGGGGGGTCCCAAGGATTGAAGCTTTCTTT
TRBJ1-1 few 13 TRBV6-5 - CASSYAQNTEAFF TGTGCCAGCAGTTACGCGCAGAACACTGAAGCTTTCTTT
TRBJ2-3 - 13 TRBV7-2 - CASSRTGMDTQYF TGTGCCAGCAGCCGCACGGGGATGGATACGCAGTATTTT
TRBJ1-3 few 16 TRBV11-2 - CASSPRGARIGNTIYF TGTGCCAGCAGCCCTCGCGGAGCAAGGATTGGAAACACCATATATTTT
TRBJ2-1 few 13 TRBV7-6 - CASSSGPMNEQFF TGTGCCAGCAGCTCAGGTCCGATGAATGAGCAGTTCTTC
TRBJ1-1 many 15 TRBV3-1 - CASSPREAQGTEAFF TGTGCCAGCAGCCCACGAGAGGCCCAGGGCACTGAAGCTTTCTTT
TRBJ2-5 - 17 TRBV11-2 TRBD2 CASSGGAGLHSLETQYF TGTGCCAGCAGCGGGGGAGCGGGACTACACTCCCTTGAGACCCAGTACTTC
TRBJ2-5 - 15 TRBV20-1 TRBD2 CSARLAGDLQETQYF TGCAGTGCTAGACTAGCGGGGGACCTCCAAGAGACCCAGTACTTC
TRBJ2-3 few 15 TRBV7-2 TRBD2 CASSLPLAGGDTQYF TGTGCCAGCAGCTTACCGCTAGCGGGGGGCGATACGCAGTATTTT
TRBJ2-3 - 15 TRBV4-1 TRBD2 CASSLTSGGLYTQYF TGCGCCAGCAGCCTAACTAGCGGGGGGCTATATACGCAGTATTTT
TRBJ2-2 - 16 TRBV7-3 TRBD1 CASSQTGQGEIGELFF TGTGCCAGCAGCCAGACGGGACAGGGGGAGATCGGGGAGCTGTTTTTT
TRBJ1-2 few 13 TRBV6-1 - CASRGGGTYGYTF TGTGCCAGCCGGGGGGGAGGGACCTATGGCTACACCTTC
TRBJ2-5 - 16 TRBV5-1 TRBD1 CASSSSPGQIQETQYF TGCGCCAGCAGCTCTTCCCCGGGACAGATCCAAGAGACCCAGTACTTC
TRBJ2-4 many 15 TRBV6-5 - CASSSLGLSKNIQYF TGTGCCAGCAGTTCCTTAGGACTCTCCAAAAACATTCAGTACTTC
TRBJ2-2 many 15 TRBV10-3 TRBD2 CAISEGAGDTGELFF TGTGCCATCAGTGAAGGAGCGGGGGACACCGGGGAGCTGTTTTTT
TRBJ2-7 few 16 TRBV5-6 - CASSLGLGPTDHEQYF TGTGCCAGCAGCTTGGGCCTTGGTCCCACAGACCACGAGCAGTACTTC
TRBJ1-4 many 14 TRBV7-6 TRBD1 CASSLRGGFEKLFF TGTGCCAGCAGCTTAAGAGGGGGCTTTGAAAAACTGTTTTTT
TRBJ1-1 few 14 TRBV7-9 - CASSLVTGVTEAFF TGTGCCAGCAGCTTAGTCACAGGAGTTACTGAAGCTTTCTTT
TRBJ2-5 few 14 TRBV6-5 - CASSSSAAGGTQYF TGTGCCAGCAGTTCGTCGGCGGCCGGGGGGACCCAGTACTTC
TRBJ1-2 few 13 TRBV4-3 - CASSPRLLGGYTF TGCGCCAGCAGCCCAAGACTCCTCGGGGGCTACACCTTC
TRBJ1-6 few 14 TRBV10-2 - CATSTRAPGSPLHF TGCGCCACTTCGACCCGGGCGCCAGGTTCACCCCTCCACTTT
TRBJ2-3 many 19 TRBV20-1 - CSARSLARRAYSVTDTQYF TGCAGTGCTAGAAGCCTAGCTCGTAGGGCGTATTCGGTGACAGATACGCAGTATTTT
TRBJ2-3 many 16 TRBV5-1 - CASSLLPTTTTDTQYF TGCGCCAGCAGCTTGCTCCCTACAACCACTACAGATACGCAGTATTTT